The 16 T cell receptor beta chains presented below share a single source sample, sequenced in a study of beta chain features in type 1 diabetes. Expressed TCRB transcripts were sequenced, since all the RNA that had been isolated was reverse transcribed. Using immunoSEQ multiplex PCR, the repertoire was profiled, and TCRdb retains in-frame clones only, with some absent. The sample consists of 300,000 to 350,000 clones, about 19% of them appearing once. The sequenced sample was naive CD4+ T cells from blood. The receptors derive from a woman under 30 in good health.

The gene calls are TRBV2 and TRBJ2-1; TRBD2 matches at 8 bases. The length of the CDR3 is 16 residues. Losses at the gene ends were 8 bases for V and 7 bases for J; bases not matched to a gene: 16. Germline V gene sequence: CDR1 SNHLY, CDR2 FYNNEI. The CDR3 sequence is CASVAEVVAGTNEQFF. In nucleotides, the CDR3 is TGTGCCAGCGTTGCTGAGGTAGTAGCGGGAACTAATGAGCAGTTCTTC.

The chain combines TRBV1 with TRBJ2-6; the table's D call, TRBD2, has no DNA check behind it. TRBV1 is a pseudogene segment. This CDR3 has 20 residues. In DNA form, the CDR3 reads TGCACCAGCAGCCAAGCCCCCGGGACTAGCGGACGCTCTGGGGCCAACGTCCTGACTTTC. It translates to CTSSQAPGTSGRSGANVLTF.

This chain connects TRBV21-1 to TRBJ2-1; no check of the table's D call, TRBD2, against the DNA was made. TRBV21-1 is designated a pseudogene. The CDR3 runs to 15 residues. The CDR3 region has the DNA TGTGCCAGCAGCAAAGCCACCCCCCGGGGCAATGAGCAGTTCTTC. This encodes CASSKATPRGNEQFF.

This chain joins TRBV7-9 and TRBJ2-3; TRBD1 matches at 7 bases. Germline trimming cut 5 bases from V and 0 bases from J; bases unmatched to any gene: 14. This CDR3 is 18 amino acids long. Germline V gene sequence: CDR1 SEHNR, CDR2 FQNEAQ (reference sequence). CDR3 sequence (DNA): TGTGCCAGCAGCCGACCCCCAGGGGGACCGACTAGCACAGATACGCAGTATTTT. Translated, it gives CASSRPPGGPTSTDTQYF. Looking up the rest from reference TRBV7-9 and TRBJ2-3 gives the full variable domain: DTGVSQNPRHKITKRGQNVTFRCDPISEHNRLYWYRQTLGQGPEFLTYFQNEAQLEKSRLLSDRFSAERPKGSFSTLEIQRTEQGDSAMYLCASSRPPGGPTSTDTQYFGPGTRLTVL.

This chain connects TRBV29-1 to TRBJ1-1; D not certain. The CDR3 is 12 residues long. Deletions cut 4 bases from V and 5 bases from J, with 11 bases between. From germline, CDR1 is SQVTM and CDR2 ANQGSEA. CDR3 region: CSVAGSATEAFF. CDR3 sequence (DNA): TGCAGCGTTGCGGGAAGTGCTACTGAAGCTTTCTTT.

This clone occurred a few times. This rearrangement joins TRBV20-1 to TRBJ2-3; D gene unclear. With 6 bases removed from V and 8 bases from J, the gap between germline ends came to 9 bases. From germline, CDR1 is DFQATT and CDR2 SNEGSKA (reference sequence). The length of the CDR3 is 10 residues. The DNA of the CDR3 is TGCAGTGCCCTGATCGGTACGCAGTATTTT. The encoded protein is CSALIGTQYF.

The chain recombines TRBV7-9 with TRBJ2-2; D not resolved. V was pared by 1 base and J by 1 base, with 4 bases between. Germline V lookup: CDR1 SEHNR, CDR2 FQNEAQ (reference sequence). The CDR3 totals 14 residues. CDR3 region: CASSLGGNTGELFF. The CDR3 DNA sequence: TGTGCCAGCAGCTTAGGAGGGAACACCGGGGAGCTGTTTTTT. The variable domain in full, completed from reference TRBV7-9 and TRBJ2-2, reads DTGVSQNPRHKITKRGQNVTFRCDPISEHNRLYWYRQTLGQGPEFLTYFQNEAQLEKSRLLSDRFSAERPKGSFSTLEIQRTEQGDSAMYLCASSLGGNTGELFFGEGSRLTVL.

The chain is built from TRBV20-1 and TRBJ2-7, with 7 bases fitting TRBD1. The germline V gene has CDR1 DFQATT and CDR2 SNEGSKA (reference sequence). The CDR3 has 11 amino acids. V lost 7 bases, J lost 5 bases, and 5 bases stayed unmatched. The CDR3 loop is CSVKGAHEQYF. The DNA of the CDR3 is TGCAGTGTGAAGGGGGCCCACGAGCAGTACTTC.

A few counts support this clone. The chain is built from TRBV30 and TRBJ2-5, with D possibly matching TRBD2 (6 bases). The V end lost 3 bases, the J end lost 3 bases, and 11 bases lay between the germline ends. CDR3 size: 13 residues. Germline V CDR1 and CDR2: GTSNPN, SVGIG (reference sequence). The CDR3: CAWSGGMKETQYF. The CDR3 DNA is TGTGCCTGGAGCGGCGGGATGAAAGAGACCCAGTACTTC.

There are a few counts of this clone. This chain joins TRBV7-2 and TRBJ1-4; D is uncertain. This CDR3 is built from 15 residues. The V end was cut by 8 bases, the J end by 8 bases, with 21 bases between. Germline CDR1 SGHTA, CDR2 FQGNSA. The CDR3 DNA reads TGTGCCAGCGGGCCCTCGGTTGGCGTCGGCGAAAAACTGTTTTTT. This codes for CASGPSVGVGEKLFF.

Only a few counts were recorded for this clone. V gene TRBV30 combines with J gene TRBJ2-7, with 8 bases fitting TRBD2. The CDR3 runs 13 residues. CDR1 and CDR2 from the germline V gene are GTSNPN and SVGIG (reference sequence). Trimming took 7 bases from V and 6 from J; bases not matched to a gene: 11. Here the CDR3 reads CAFTPGGPGEQYF. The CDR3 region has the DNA TGTGCCTTCACACCGGGGGGGCCGGGCGAGCAGTACTTC.

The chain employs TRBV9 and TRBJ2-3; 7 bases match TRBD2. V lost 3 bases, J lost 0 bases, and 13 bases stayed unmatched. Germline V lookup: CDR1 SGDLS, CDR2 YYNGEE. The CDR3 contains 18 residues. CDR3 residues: CASSAGREALLSTDTQYF. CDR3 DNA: TGTGCCAGCAGCGCAGGCCGGGAGGCCCTCCTTAGCACAGATACGCAGTATTTT.

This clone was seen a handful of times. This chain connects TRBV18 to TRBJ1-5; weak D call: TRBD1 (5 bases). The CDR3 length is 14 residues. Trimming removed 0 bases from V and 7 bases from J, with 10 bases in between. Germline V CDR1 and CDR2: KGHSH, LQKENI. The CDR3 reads CASSPPGGKQPQHF. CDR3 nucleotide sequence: TGTGCCAGCTCACCACCGGGGGGGAAGCAGCCCCAGCATTTT.

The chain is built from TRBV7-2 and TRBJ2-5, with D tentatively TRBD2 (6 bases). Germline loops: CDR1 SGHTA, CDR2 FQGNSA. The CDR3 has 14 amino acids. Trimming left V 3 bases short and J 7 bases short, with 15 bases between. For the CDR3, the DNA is TGTGCCAGCAGCTTCGAGGGACTTCGAGGGACCCAGTACTTC. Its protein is CASSFEGLRGTQYF.

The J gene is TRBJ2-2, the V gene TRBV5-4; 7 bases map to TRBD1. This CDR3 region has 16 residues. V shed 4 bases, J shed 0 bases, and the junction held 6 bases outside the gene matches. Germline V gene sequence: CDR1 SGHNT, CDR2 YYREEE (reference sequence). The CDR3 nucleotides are TGTGCCAGCAGCGCACGGACAGGCCCGAACACCGGGGAGCTGTTTTTT. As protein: CASSARTGPNTGELFF. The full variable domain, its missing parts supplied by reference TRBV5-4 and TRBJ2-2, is ETGVTQSPTHLIKTRGQQVTLRCSSQSGHNTVSWYQQALGQGPQFIFQYYREEENGRGNFPPRFSGLQFPNYSSELNVNALELDDSALYLCASSARTGPNTGELFFGEGSRLTVL.

The CDR3 bases are TGTGCCAGTAGTTTCGCTCCCTGGACAGGGCATAATTCACCCCTCCACTTT. Its translation: CASSFAPWTGHNSPLHF. The chain carries TRBV19 and TRBJ1-6, with 8 bases lining up with TRBD1. Trimming cost V 5 bases and J 5 bases; bases outside gene matches: 11. Germline V gene sequence: CDR1 LNHDA, CDR2 SQIVND (reference sequence). This CDR3 is built from 17 residues.